A single sample gave rise to the 13 T cell receptor beta chains below, sequenced in a study of blood T cell repertoires in COVID-19. The method was immunoSEQ multiplex PCR; TCRdb's version includes in-frame clones alone and lacks a portion of them. The data contain about 250,000 clones, around 90% of them seen just once; the ten biggest clones take up around 3%. The source material was PBMCs or T cells enriched from blood (not recorded which). The receptors were gathered from a middle-aged woman who had been exposed to COVID-19.

The V and J genes are TRBV6-2 or TRBV6-3 and TRBJ1-1, with D tentatively TRBD1 (5 bases). There are 17 residues in the CDR3. Trimming took off 0 bases at V and 0 bases at J, with 14 bases between the two ends. Looked up from germline, CDR1 is MNHEY and CDR2 is SVGEGT. The CDR3 DNA is TGTGCCAGCAGTTACTCGCGAGGGACTAGGATGAACACTGAAGCTTTCTTT. It translates to CASSYSRGTRMNTEAFF.

This clone was seen a single time. The rearrangement uses TRBV7-2 and TRBJ1-4; D is possibly TRBD1 (5 bases). Germline V gene lookup returns CDR1 SGHTA and CDR2 FQGNSA. The CDR3 covers 15 residues. Trimming removed 3 bases at V and 6 bases at J, with 14 bases between. The CDR3 loop reads CASSFLGGGHEKLFF. CDR3 DNA: TGTGCCAGCAGCTTTCTCGGCGGGGGACATGAAAAACTGTTTTTT.

The chain employs TRBV28 and TRBJ1-2, with D maybe TRBD1 (5 bases). CDR3 length: 13 amino acids. V was pared by 6 bases and J by 4 bases, with 12 bases between. Germline V gene sequence: CDR1 MDHEN, CDR2 SYDVKM. For the CDR3, the DNA is TGTGCCAGCAGCACCGGGGGGGGCTATGGCTACACCTTC. Amino acid sequence: CASSTGGGYGYTF.

The V and J genes are TRBV4-1 and TRBJ1-2, with D tentatively TRBD1 (6 bases). This CDR3 is 17 amino acids long. V shed 3 bases and J shed 4 bases, with 21 bases lying between them. Per germline, CDR1 MGHRA and CDR2 YSYEKL. CDR3 bases: TGCGCCAGCAGCCAGACTGGGCCGGAGGGGGGGCGCTATGGCTACACCTTC. This codes for CASSQTGPEGGRYGYTF.

The V and J genes are TRBV28 and TRBJ1-2, with D perhaps matching TRBD1 (6 bases). Trimming shortened V by 3 bases and J by 0 bases, and 11 bases separated the two germline ends. Germline loops: CDR1 MDHEN, CDR2 SYDVKM. The CDR3 is 15 residues long. The CDR3 nucleotides read TGTGCCAGCAGTTTGCGGACAGAACCTAACTATGGCTACACCTTC. Residues: CASSLRTEPNYGYTF.

The V gene is TRBV24-1, the J gene TRBJ2-7, with D possibly TRBD2 on 5 matching bases. The CDR3 is made up of 13 amino acids. Trimming removed 2 bases at V and 7 bases at J, with 11 bases between. The germline V gene encodes CDR1 KGHDR and CDR2 SFDVKD. The CDR3 sequence is CATSDWETGEQYF. As DNA, the CDR3 is TGTGCCACCAGTGATTGGGAGACTGGGGAGCAGTACTTC.

There are a few counts of this clone. This chain uses TRBV28 with TRBJ1-5; TRBD1 aligns across 10 bases. V lost 6 bases and J lost 3; bases outside the gene matches: 2. Germline values: CDR1 MDHEN, CDR2 SYDVKM. The CDR3 sequence is 14 residues long. Here the CDR3 reads CASSDRGHNQPQHF. DNA for the CDR3: TGTGCCAGCAGCGACAGGGGGCACAATCAGCCCCAGCATTTT.

Regarding this clone: An end of the junction does not agree with germline; a read error may underlie this. The chain recombines TRBV5-1 with TRBJ2-3; D is possibly TRBD2 (5 bases). The germline CDR1 and CDR2 sequences are SGHRS and YFSETQ. This CDR3 comprises 14 residues. The CDR3 loop reads CASSLPGGTDTQYF. DNA of the CDR3: TGTGCCAGCAGCTTGCCCGGGGGCACAGATACGCAGTATTTT. Complete variable domain (other parts from reference TRBV5-1 and TRBJ2-3): KAGVTQTPRYLIKTRGQQVTLSCSPISGHRSVSWYQQTPGQGLQFLFEYFSETQRNKGNFPGRFSGRQFSNSRSEMNVSTLELGDSALYLCASSLPGGTDTQYFGPGTRLTVL.

The chain carries TRBV28 and TRBJ2-1, with 11 bases identical to TRBD2. Unmatched junction bases numbered 4, after V lost 6 bases and J lost 3 bases. In germline, CDR1 is MDHEN, CDR2 SYDVKM. This CDR3 is 15 amino acids long. The CDR3 DNA sequence: TGTGCCAGCAGCCAGGGACTAGCGGTCTACAATGAGCAGTTCTTC. Translating gives CASSQGLAVYNEQFF. Combining the CDR3 with reference TRBV28 and TRBJ2-1 gives the whole variable domain DVKVTQSSRYLVKRTGEKVFLECVQDMDHENMFWYRQDPGLGLRLIYFSYDVKMKEKGDIPEGYSVSREKKERFSLILESASTNQTSMYLCASSQGLAVYNEQFFGPGTRLTVL.

V and J are TRBV4-2 and TRBJ2-3, with 11 positions matching TRBD2. V gave up 0 bases and J gave up 11 bases; unmatched junction bases: 13. CDR3 length: 17 amino acids. Per germline, CDR1 LGHNA and CDR2 YNFKEQ. CDR3: CASSQDLLLAGEGEQYF. In DNA form, the CDR3 reads TGTGCCAGCAGCCAAGATCTTTTACTAGCGGGAGAGGGGGAGCAGTATTTT.

The V call is TRBV15, the J call TRBJ2-5; 7 bases are a match to TRBD1. J gave up 2 bases and V 0 bases, and 3 bases lay outside the gene matches. CDR3 length: 15 amino acids. Looked up from germline, CDR1 is LNHNV and CDR2 is YYDKDF (reference sequence). This chain's CDR3 is CATSRDGTDQETQYF. Written as DNA, the CDR3 is TGTGCCACCAGCAGAGATGGGACAGATCAAGAGACCCAGTACTTC.

The chain employs TRBV11-2 and TRBJ2-1; TRBD2 matches 16 bases. From germline, CDR1 is SGHAT and CDR2 FQNNGV. This CDR3 region has 19 residues. V was clipped by 0 bases and J by 0 bases; unmatched bases: 2. CDR3 residues: CASSLDGTSGRGSYNEQFF. The CDR3 DNA reads TGTGCCAGCAGCTTAGATGGGACTAGCGGGAGGGGCTCCTACAATGAGCAGTTCTTC. Looking up the rest from reference TRBV11-2 and TRBJ2-1 gives the full variable domain: EAGVAQSPRYKIIEKRQSVAFWCNPISGHATLYWYQQILGQGPKLLIQFQNNGVVDDSQLPKDRFSAERLKGVDSTLKIQPAKLEDSAVYLCASSLDGTSGRGSYNEQFFGPGTRLTVL.

V and J are TRBV5-1 and TRBJ1-1; D ambiguous. CDR3 length: 12 residues. CDR1 is SGHRS and CDR2 is YFSETQ in the germline V gene. The V and J ends lost 0 bases and 3 bases respectively, with 3 bases between them. The CDR3 sequence: CASSLDYTEAFF. Written as DNA, the CDR3 is TGCGCCAGCAGCTTGGACTACACTGAAGCTTTCTTT.